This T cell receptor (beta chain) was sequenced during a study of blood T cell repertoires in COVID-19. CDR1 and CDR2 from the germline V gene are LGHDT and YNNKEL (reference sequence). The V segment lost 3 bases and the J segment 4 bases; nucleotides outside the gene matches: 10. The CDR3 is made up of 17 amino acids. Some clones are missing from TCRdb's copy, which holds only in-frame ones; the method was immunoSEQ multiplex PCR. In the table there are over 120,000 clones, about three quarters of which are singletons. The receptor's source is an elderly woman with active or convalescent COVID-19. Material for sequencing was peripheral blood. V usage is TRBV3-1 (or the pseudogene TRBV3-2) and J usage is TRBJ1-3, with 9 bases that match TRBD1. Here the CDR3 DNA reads TGTGCCAGCAGCCAGGACAGGGGAGTCGTAATGGGAAACACCATATATTTT. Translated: CASSQDRGVVMGNTIYF.